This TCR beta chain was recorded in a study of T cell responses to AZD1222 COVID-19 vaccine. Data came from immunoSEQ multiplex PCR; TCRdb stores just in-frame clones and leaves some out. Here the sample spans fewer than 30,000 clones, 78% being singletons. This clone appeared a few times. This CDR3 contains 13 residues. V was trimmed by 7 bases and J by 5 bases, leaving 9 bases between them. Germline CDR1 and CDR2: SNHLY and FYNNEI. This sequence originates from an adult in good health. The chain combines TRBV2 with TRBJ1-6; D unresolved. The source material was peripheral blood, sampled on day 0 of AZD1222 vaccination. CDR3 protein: CASIQFNNSPLHF. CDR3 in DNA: TGTGCCAGCATCCAATTTAATAATTCACCCCTCCACTTT. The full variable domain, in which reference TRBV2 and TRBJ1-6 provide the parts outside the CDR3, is EPEVTQTPSHQVTQMGQEVILRCVPISNHLYFYWYRQILGQKVEFLVSFYNNEISEKSEIFDDQFSVERPDGSNFTLKIRSTKLEDSAMYFCASIQFNNSPLHFGNGTRLTVT.